One sample yielded the 22 T cell receptor beta chains listed below, sequenced in a study of blood T cell repertoires in COVID-19. Produced via immunoSEQ multiplex PCR; TCRdb's table is partial and in-frame only. The data show around 360,000 clones, roughly 87% seen once. The sample consisted of PBMCs or T cells enriched from blood (not recorded which). These receptors all come from a woman aged 25 to 39 who had recovered from COVID-19.

Points on this clone: Other DNA sequences within the sample encode an identical CDR3. The V and J genes are TRBV2 and TRBJ2-1, with TRBD2 identical over 10 bases. V was pared by 5 bases and J by 4 bases, with 2 bases of the junction left unmatched. This CDR3 comprises 14 residues. Germline values: CDR1 SNHLY, CDR2 FYNNEI. CDR3 region: CASSRTSGYNEQFF. The CDR3, as DNA: TGTGCCAGCAGTCGGACTAGCGGATACAATGAGCAGTTCTTC.

The rearrangement joins TRBV2 to TRBJ2-2; weak D call: TRBD2 (6 bases). This CDR3 is built from 13 residues. V was cut by 10 bases and J by 2 bases, with 11 bases left in between. Germline CDR1 SNHLY, CDR2 FYNNEI. DNA of the CDR3: TGTGCCACCAGGCGGGGTAACACCGGGGAGCTGTTTTTT. Translation gives CATRRGNTGELFF.

The V gene is TRBV5-1, the J gene TRBJ2-1; 10 positions match TRBD2. This CDR3 comprises 15 residues. With V trimmed by 4 bases and J by 10 bases, 11 bases remained unmatched. Germline V gene lookup returns CDR1 SGHRS and CDR2 YFSETQ. The CDR3 region has the DNA TGCGCCAGCAGCCACGGACTAGCGGCAAGCATCGAGCAGTTCTTC. Its translation: CASSHGLAASIEQFF.

This clone was seen only once. The same CDR3 also results from other DNA sequences found in this sample. The V and J genes are TRBV5-1 and TRBJ1-2; D may be TRBD1 (5 bases). CDR3 length: 13 residues. Germline assignment: CDR1 SGHRS and CDR2 YFSETQ. V lost 0 bases to trimming and J lost 6 bases, with 9 bases between them. This chain's CDR3 is CASSLAGGDGYTF. The CDR3 DNA reads TGCGCCAGCAGCTTGGCTGGGGGGGATGGCTACACCTTC.

The V and J genes are TRBV5-4 and TRBJ2-3, with 7 positions matching TRBD2. In germline, CDR1 is SGHNT, CDR2 YYREEE (reference sequence). The CDR3 totals 16 residues. J lost 2 bases, V lost 2 bases, and 8 bases had no gene match. The CDR3 DNA sequence: TGTGCCAGCAGCTTACTCGGGGGGACCTCCACAGATACGCAGTATTTT. This translates into CASSLLGGTSTDTQYF.

The chain couples TRBV19 to TRBJ1-1; 9 nucleotides agree with TRBD1. J was trimmed by 4 bases and V by 8 bases; bases with no gene match: 2. Germline CDR1 and CDR2: LNHDA and SQIVND (reference sequence). The CDR3 loop spans 12 amino acids. The DNA of the CDR3 is TGTGCCAGTGTACAGGGGGCCACTGAAGCTTTCTTT. Its translation is CASVQGATEAFF.

The gene calls are TRBV27 and TRBJ2-6, with 7 bases aligning to TRBD1. The CDR3 is 16 amino acids. With V trimmed by 6 bases and J by 3 bases, 8 bases remained unmatched. Looked up from germline, CDR1 is MNHEY and CDR2 is SMNVEV (reference sequence). CDR3 amino acids: CASSVRTGVGANVLTF. CDR3 coding DNA: TGTGCCAGCAGCGTGCGAACAGGGGTTGGGGCCAACGTCCTGACTTTC.

The rearrangement links TRBV24-1 to TRBJ2-7, with 9 nucleotides matching TRBD1. J gave up 4 bases and V 3 bases, and 6 bases lay outside the gene matches. CDR3 length equals 15 residues. From germline, CDR1 is KGHDR and CDR2 SFDVKD. As DNA, the CDR3 is TGTGCCACCAGTGATCCCGGGACAGGGCGGTACGAGCAGTACTTC. As protein: CATSDPGTGRYEQYF.

This sequence joins TRBV30 and TRBJ2-1; D gene ambiguous. V lost 3 bases and J lost 0, with 15 bases in between. Germline CDR1 and CDR2: GTSNPN and SVGIG (reference sequence). The CDR3 is 16 amino acids. This CDR3 is CAWSPFGQTSYNEQFF. CDR3 DNA: TGTGCCTGGAGCCCTTTTGGGCAGACCTCCTACAATGAGCAGTTCTTC.

This clone was picked up one time. Here the CDR3 reads CASSLTAGGPPDTQYF. The CDR3 nucleotides read TGCGCCAGCAGCTTGACAGCGGGAGGGCCCCCAGATACGCAGTATTTT. V and J are TRBV5-1 and TRBJ2-3; 10 bases line up with TRBD2. This CDR3 region has 16 residues. CDR1 is SGHRS and CDR2 is YFSETQ in the germline V gene. After removal of 1 base from V and 4 bases from J, the junction contained 6 bases not matched to a gene.

In this sample, this clone turned up many times. V and J are TRBV18 and TRBJ2-6; D not resolved. CDR1 and CDR2 from the germline V gene are KGHSH and LQKENI. The V end was cut by 4 bases, the J end by 0 bases, with 19 bases between. The length of the CDR3 is 19 residues. The CDR3 loop reads CASSRNSPGRISGANVLTF. CDR3 coding DNA: TGTGCCAGCTCACGAAATTCGCCGGGTCGCATCTCTGGGGCCAACGTCCTGACTTTC.

The V and J genes are TRBV2 and TRBJ1-6; 7 bases are shared with TRBD1. J gave up 5 bases and V 7 bases, and 8 bases lay outside the gene matches. The CDR3 is 15 amino acids. Germline V lookup: CDR1 SNHLY, CDR2 FYNNEI. The CDR3 DNA is TGTGCCAGCACCCGCTCAGGGGGTAATAATTCACCCCTCCACTTT. Translated, it gives CASTRSGGNNSPLHF. Full variable domain (rest looked up from reference TRBV2 and TRBJ1-6): EPEVTQTPSHQVTQMGQEVILRCVPISNHLYFYWYRQILGQKVEFLVSFYNNEISEKSEIFDDQFSVERPDGSNFTLKIRSTKLEDSAMYFCASTRSGGNNSPLHFGNGTRLTVT.

This chain connects TRBV6-5 to TRBJ1-2, with 7 bases aligning to TRBD1. The CDR3 sequence is 13 residues long. The trim removed 6 bases at V and 6 bases at J, leaving 7 bases unmatched. The germline CDR1 and CDR2 sequences are MNHEY and SVGAGI. CDR3 residues: CASRNRGEDGYTF. The CDR3 DNA reads as TGTGCCAGCAGGAACAGGGGAGAAGATGGCTACACCTTC.

This clone was seen only once. V usage is TRBV6-4 and J usage is TRBJ1-2; 7 bases map to TRBD1. Germline lookup yields CDR1 MRHNA and CDR2 SNTAGT. V shed 6 bases and J 7 bases; nucleotides not matched to a gene: 8. This CDR3 contains 13 residues. CDR3 DNA: TGTGCCAGCAGACCGACAGGGAAGGGTGGCTACACCTTC. Its translation: CASRPTGKGGYTF.

The chain is built from TRBV7-9 and TRBJ1-1; no firm D call. Germline CDR1 reads SEHNR; CDR2 reads FQNEAQ (reference sequence). V was pared by 7 bases and J by 3 bases, with 15 bases between. This CDR3 has 14 amino acids. CDR3 nucleotides: TGTGCCAGCAACCAAGACCGGGTATACACTGAAGCTTTCTTT. Translated, it gives CASNQDRVYTEAFF.

This clone has just one count. The V and J genes are TRBV21-1 and TRBJ1-2; TRBD1, the table's D call, lacks a check against the DNA. TRBV21-1 is a pseudogene locus. CDR3 size: 14 residues. CDR3 protein: CASSNPSGPYGYTF. The CDR3 DNA reads TGTGCCAGCAGCAACCCCAGTGGCCCCTATGGCTACACCTTC.

This clone was counted only a few times. The genes are TRBV19 and TRBJ1-2; possibly TRBD1 for D (6 bases). From germline, CDR1 is LNHDA and CDR2 SQIVND (reference sequence). The CDR3 loop spans 16 amino acids. With 4 bases removed from V and 7 bases from J, the gap between germline ends came to 22 bases. The CDR3, as DNA: TGTGCCAGTAGTACCTACAGGGTTTTCGGGGTAACTGGCTACACCTTC. Translated, it gives CASSTYRVFGVTGYTF.

This chain connects TRBV7-9 to TRBJ1-1, with 7 bases lining up with TRBD1. J lost 5 bases, V lost 5 bases, and 8 bases had no gene match. Germline V gene sequence: CDR1 SEHNR, CDR2 FQNEAQ (reference sequence). The CDR3 is 14 residues long. CDR3 nucleotide sequence: TGTGCCAGCAGCCTCGACAGGGCGGGGACTGAAGCTTTCTTT. Translation: CASSLDRAGTEAFF.

V gene TRBV6-5 combines with J gene TRBJ1-1; D is unclear. Per the germline V gene, CDR1 is MNHEY and CDR2 is SVGAGI. CDR3 length equals 12 residues. CDR3 in DNA: TGTTCAAGCGGAGCAATGAACACTGAAGCTTTCTTT. This gives the protein CSSGAMNTEAFF.

V and J are TRBV19 and TRBJ2-2; unclear D gene. V dropped 8 bases and J dropped 6 bases, with 10 bases sitting between them. The CDR3 length is 12 residues. CDR1 and CDR2 (germline): LNHDA, SQIVND (reference sequence). CDR3: CASGLISGELFF. In DNA, the CDR3 is TGTGCCAGTGGGCTCATATCCGGGGAGCTGTTTTTT.

The V call is TRBV29-1, the J call TRBJ2-5; 7 bases agree with TRBD1. CDR1 and CDR2 (germline): SQVTM, ANQGSEA. The CDR3 has 13 amino acids. With 7 bases clipped from V and 2 bases from J, the junction kept 7 bases outside the gene matches. Here the CDR3 reads CSADGTAQETQYF. For the CDR3, the DNA is TGCAGCGCGGACGGGACAGCTCAAGAGACCCAGTACTTC.

The gene calls are TRBV7-2 and TRBJ2-7, with 8 positions matching TRBD1. In germline, CDR1 is SGHTA, CDR2 FQGNSA. V dropped 4 bases and J dropped 1; count of bases not matched to a gene: 6. This CDR3 is built from 15 residues. The CDR3 DNA is TGTGCCAGCAGCTACACCGGGACAGGTTCCTACGAGCAGTACTTC. Amino acids: CASSYTGTGSYEQYF.